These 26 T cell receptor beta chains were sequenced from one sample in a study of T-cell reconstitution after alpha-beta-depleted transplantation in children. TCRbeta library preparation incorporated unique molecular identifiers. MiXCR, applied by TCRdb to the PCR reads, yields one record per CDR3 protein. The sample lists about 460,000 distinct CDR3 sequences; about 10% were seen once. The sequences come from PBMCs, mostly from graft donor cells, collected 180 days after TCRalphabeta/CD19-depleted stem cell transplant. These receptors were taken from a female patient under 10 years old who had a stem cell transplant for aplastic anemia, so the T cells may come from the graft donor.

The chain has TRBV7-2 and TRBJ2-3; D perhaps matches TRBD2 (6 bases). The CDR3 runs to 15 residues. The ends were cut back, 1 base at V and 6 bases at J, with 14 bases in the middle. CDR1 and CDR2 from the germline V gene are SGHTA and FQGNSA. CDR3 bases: TGTGCCAGCAGCTTAGTACTCGGGAGCGAGGATACGCAGTATTTT. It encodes CASSLVLGSEDTQYF.

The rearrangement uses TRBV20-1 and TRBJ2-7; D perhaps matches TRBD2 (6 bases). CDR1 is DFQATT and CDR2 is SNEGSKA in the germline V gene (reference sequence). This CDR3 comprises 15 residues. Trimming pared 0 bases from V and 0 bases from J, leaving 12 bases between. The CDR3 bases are TGCAGTGCTAGAGATTTGACTAGTCTCTCCTACGAGCAGTACTTC. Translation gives CSARDLTSLSYEQYF.

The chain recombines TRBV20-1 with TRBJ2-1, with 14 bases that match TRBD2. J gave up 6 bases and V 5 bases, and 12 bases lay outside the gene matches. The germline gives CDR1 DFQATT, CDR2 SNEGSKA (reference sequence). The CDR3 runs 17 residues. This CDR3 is CSAGEYGLAGGGNEQFF. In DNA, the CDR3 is TGCAGTGCTGGGGAATACGGACTAGCGGGAGGAGGCAATGAGCAGTTCTTC.

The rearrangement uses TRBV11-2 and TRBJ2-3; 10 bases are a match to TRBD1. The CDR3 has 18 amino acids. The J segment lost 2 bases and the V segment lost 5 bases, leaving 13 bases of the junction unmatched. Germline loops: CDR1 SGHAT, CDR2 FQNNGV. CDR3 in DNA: TGTGCCAGCAGCCGTAGGATGAGAGGGACAGGGGACACAGATACGCAGTATTTT. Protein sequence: CASSRRMRGTGDTDTQYF.

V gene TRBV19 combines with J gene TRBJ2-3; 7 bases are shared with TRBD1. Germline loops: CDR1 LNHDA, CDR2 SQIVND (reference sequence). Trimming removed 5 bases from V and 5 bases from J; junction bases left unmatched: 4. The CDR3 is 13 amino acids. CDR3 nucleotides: TGTGCCAGTAGTCCCGCAGGGGGAGATACGCAGTATTTT. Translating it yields CASSPAGGDTQYF. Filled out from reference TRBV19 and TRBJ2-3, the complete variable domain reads DGGITQSPKYLFRKEGQNVTLSCEQNLNHDAMYWYRQDPGQGLRLIYYSQIVNDFQKGDIAEGYSVSREKKESFPLTVTSAQKNPTAFYLCASSPAGGDTQYFGPGTRLTVL.

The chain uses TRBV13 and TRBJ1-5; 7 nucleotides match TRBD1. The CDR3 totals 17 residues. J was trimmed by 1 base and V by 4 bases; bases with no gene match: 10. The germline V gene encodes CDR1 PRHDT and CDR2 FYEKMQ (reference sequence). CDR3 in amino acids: CASSSTGVRNSNQPQHF. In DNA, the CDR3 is TGTGCCAGCAGCTCCACAGGGGTTCGGAACAGCAATCAGCCCCAGCATTTT.

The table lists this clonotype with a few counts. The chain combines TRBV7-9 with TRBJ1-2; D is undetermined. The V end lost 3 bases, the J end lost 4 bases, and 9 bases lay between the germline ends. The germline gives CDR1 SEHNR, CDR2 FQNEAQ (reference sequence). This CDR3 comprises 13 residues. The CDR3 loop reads CASSLGRIYGYTF. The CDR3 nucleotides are TGTGCCAGCAGCTTGGGCAGGATCTATGGCTACACCTTC. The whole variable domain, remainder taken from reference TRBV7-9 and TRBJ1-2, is DTGVSQNPRHKITKRGQNVTFRCDPISEHNRLYWYRQTLGQGPEFLTYFQNEAQLEKSRLLSDRFSAERPKGSFSTLEIQRTEQGDSAMYLCASSLGRIYGYTFGSGTRLTVV.

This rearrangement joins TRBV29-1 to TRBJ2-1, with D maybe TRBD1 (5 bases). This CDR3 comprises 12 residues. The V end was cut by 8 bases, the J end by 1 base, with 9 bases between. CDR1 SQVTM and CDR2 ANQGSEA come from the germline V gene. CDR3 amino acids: CSQGRSYNEQFF. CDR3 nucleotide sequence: TGCAGCCAGGGAAGGTCCTACAATGAGCAGTTCTTC.

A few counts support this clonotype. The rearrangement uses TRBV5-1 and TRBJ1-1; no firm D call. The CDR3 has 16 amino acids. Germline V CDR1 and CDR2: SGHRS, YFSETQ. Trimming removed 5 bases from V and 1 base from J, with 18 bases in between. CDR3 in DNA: TGCGCCAGCAGAGAGGGTATAAACAGCCGGAACACTGAAGCTTTCTTT. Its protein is CASREGINSRNTEAFF.

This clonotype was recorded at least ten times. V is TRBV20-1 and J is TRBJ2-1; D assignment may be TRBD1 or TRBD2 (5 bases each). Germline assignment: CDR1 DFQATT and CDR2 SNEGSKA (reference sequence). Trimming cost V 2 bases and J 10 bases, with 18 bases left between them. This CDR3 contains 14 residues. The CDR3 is CSARLGGPGGEQFF. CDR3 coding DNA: TGCAGTGCTAGACTGGGCGGACCTGGGGGAGAGCAGTTCTTC.

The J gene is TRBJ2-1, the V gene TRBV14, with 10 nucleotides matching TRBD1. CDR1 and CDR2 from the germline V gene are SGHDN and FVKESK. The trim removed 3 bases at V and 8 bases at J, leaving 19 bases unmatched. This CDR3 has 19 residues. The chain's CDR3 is CASSHPGQGTLLAEDEQFF. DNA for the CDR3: TGTGCCAGCAGCCACCCGGGACAGGGGACCCTCCTGGCCGAAGATGAGCAGTTCTTC.

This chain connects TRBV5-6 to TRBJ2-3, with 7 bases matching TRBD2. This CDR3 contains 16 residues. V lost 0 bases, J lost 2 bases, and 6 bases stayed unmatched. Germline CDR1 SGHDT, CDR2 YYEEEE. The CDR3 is CASSLAGGIPTDTQYF. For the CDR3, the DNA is TGTGCCAGCAGCTTGGCCGGGGGGATCCCCACAGATACGCAGTATTTT.

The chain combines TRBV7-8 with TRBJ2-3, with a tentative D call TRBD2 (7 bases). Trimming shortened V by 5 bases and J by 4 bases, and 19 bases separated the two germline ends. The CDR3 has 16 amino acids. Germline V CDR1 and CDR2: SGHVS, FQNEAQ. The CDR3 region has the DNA TGTGCCAGCAGCCTGGTCGGGGGGCTGGCTTCAGATACGCAGTATTTT. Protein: CASSLVGGLASDTQYF.

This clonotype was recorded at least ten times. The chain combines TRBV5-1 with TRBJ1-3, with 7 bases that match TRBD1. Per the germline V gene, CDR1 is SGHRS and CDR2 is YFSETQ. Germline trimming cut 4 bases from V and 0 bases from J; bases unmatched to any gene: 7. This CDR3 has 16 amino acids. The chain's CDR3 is CASSMTGTYSGNTIYF. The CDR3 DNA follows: TGCGCCAGCAGCATGACAGGGACATACTCTGGAAACACCATATATTTT.

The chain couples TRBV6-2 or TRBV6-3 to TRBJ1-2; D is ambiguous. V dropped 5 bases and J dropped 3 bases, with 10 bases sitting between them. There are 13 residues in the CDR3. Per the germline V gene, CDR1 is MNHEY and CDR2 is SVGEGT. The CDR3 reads CASSHQVDYGYTF. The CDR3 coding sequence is TGTGCCAGCAGTCACCAGGTTGACTATGGCTACACCTTC.

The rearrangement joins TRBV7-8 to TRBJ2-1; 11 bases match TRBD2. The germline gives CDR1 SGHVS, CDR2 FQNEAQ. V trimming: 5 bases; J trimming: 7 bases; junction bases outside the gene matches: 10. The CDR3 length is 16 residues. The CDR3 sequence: CASSLGTSGRKNEQFF. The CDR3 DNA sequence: TGTGCCAGCAGCCTGGGGACTAGCGGACGCAAAAATGAGCAGTTCTTC.

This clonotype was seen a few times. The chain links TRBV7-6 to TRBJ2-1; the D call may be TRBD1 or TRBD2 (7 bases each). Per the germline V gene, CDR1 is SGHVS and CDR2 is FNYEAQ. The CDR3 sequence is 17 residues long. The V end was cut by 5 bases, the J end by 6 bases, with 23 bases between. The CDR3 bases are TGTGCCAGCAGCCCCCTTTTTAGGGGCAGGGGGGGCAATGAGCAGTTCTTC. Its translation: CASSPLFRGRGGNEQFF.

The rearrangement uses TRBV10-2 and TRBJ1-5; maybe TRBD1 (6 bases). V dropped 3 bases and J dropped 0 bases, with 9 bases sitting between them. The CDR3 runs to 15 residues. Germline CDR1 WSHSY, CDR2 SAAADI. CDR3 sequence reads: CASSEAGDSNQPQHF. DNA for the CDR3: TGCGCCAGCAGTGAAGCAGGGGATAGCAATCAGCCCCAGCATTTT.

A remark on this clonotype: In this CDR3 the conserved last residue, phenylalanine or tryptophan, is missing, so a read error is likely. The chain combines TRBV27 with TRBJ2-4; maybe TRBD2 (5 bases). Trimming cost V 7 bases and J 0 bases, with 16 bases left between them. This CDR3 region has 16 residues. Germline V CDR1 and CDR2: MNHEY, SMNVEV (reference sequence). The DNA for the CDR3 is TGTGCCAGCACCGAAAGACACGGACTAGCCAAAAACATTCAGTACCTC. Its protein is CASTERHGLAKNIQYL.

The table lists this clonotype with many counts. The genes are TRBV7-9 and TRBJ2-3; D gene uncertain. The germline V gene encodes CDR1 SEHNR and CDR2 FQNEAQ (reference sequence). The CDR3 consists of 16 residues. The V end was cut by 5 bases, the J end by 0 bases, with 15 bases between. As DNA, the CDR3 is TGTGCCAGCAGCCCTCGTCGGAATCCTAGCACAGATACGCAGTATTTT. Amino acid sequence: CASSPRRNPSTDTQYF.

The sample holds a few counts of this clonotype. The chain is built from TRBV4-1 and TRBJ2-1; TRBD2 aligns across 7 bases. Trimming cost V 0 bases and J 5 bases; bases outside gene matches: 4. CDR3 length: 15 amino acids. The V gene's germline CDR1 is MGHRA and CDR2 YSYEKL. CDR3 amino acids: CASSQDGLADNEQFF. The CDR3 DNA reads TGCGCCAGCAGCCAAGATGGGCTAGCGGACAATGAGCAGTTCTTC.

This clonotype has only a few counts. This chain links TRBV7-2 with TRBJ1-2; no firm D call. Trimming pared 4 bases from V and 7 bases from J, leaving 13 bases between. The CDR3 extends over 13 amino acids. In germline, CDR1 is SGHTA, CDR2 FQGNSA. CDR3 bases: TGTGCCAGCAGCTCTACCCCGTTTCGTGGCTACACCTTC. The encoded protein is CASSSTPFRGYTF.

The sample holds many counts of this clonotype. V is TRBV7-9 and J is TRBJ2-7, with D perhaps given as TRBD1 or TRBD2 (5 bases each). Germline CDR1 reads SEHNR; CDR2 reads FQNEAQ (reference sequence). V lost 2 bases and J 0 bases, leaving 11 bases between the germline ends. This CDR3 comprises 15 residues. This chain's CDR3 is CASSLRTGPSYEQYF. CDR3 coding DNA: TGTGCCAGCAGCTTAAGAACGGGGCCCTCCTACGAGCAGTACTTC.

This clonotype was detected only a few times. The CDR3, as DNA: TGTGCCAGCAGCTTAAAGGGACTAGCGGGAGTGTACCAAGAGACCCAGTACTTC. It specifies CASSLKGLAGVYQETQYF. The chain combines TRBV11-2 with TRBJ2-5, with TRBD2 matching over 14 bases. The CDR3 is 18 residues long. The trim removed 2 bases at V and 0 bases at J, leaving 5 bases unmatched. The germline gives CDR1 SGHAT, CDR2 FQNNGV.

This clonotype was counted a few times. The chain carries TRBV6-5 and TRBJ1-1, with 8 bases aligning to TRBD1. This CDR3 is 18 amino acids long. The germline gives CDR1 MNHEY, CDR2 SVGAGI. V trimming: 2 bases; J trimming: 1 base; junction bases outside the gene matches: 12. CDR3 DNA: TGTGCCAGCAGTTACGGTCCGGAGATGGACAGGGAGAACACTGAAGCTTTCTTT. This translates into CASSYGPEMDRENTEAFF.

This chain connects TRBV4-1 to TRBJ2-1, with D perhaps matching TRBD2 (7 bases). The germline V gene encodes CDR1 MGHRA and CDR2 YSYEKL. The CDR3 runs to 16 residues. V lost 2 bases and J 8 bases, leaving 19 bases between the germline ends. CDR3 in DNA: TGCGCCAGCAGCCAACCCCATGGGGGGAGGGGGGATGAGCAGTTCTTC. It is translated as CASSQPHGGRGDEQFF.